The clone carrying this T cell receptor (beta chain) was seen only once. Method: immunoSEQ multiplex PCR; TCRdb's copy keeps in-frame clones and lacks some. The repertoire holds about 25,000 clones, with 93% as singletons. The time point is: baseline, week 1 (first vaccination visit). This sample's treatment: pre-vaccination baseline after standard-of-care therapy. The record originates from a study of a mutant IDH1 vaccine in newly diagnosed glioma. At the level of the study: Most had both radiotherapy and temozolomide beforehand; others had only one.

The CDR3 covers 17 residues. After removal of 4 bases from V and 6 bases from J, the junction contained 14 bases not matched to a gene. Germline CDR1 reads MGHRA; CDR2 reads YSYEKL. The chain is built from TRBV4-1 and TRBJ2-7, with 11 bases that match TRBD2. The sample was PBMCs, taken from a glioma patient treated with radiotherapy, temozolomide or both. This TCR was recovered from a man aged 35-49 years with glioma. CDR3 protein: CASSPTDRLAGSAEQYF. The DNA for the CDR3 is TGCGCCAGCAGCCCGACGGATCGACTAGCGGGAAGCGCCGAGCAGTACTTC.